This T cell receptor (beta chain) stems from a study of T cell repertoires and HLA-DP antigens. CD4+ T cells, purified by negative selection, averaged roughly 98% purity. Ends included, the CDR3 has 8 residues. Germline values: CDR1 MGHRA, CDR2 YSYEKL. Profiling relied on immunoSEQ multiplex PCR, and the TCRdb table lists in-frame clones only, not all of them. This table holds roughly 70,000 clones, about 80% found once. For this clone: Its matching antigen is unknown. The CDR3 does not close with the conserved phenylalanine or tryptophan, likely indicating a read error. The DNA is left out, because the CDR3 cannot be placed on it with certainty; the CDR3 is given as TCRdb lists it.

This rearrangement joins TRBV4-1 to TRBJ2-7. This receptor was obtained from a man aged 60 to 69 in good health and CMV-seronegative. The specimen was CD4+ T cells from PBMCs. Here the CDR3 reads CASSPQPA.